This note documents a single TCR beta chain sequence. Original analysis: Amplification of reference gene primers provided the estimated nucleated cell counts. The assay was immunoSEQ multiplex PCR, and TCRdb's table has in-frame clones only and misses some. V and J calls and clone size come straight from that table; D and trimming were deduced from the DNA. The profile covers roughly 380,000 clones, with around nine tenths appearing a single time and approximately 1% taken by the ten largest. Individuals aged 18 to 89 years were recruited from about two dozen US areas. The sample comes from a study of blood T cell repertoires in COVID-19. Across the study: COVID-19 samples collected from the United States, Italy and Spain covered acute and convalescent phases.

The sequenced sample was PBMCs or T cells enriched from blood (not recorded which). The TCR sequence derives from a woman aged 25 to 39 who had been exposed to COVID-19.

In DNA, the CDR3 is TGTGCCACCAGTGAACCAGGGCCTAGCGGGAGTGGGAATACGCAGTATTTT. It encodes CATSEPGPSGSGNTQYF. This chain uses TRBV24-1 with TRBJ2-3, with 10 nucleotides matching TRBD2. The V and J ends lost 4 bases and 7 bases, in that order; junction bases with no gene match: 13. Germline V lookup: CDR1 KGHDR, CDR2 SFDVKD. The CDR3 is 17 residues long.